Listed here is a single T cell receptor (beta chain). What it recognizes is unknown. The data were obtained in a study of chemoradiotherapy in HPV16-positive cancers. Study at large: Candidate HPV-specific T-cell clones and common TCR motifs came from functional assays in a couple of HPV16-positive patients. Study outcomes and limitations: Candidate HPV-specific clones and E7-related TCR motifs grew in tumor during treatment. Only a couple of HPV16-positive patients supplied the functional HPV-specificity definition.

Method: immunoSEQ multiplex PCR; TCRdb's copy keeps in-frame clones and lacks some. The sample holds 25,000 to 40,000 clones, 80% to 90% seen once. Repertoires were sampled repeatedly during chemoradiotherapy. With 3 bases removed from V and 0 bases from J, the gap between germline ends came to 12 bases. The CDR3 runs to 15 residues. CDR1 is GTSNPN and CDR2 is SVGIG in the germline V gene (reference sequence). The chain joins TRBV30 to TRBJ1-3; maybe TRBD1 (6 bases). The sequence derives from a human donor with HPV-associated anogenital cancer. Sequenced here: blood, sampled from a patient who underwent chemoradiotherapy. CDR3 sequence: CAWRPPRGSGNTIYF. Here the CDR3 DNA reads TGTGCCTGGAGACCCCCCAGGGGCTCTGGAAACACCATATATTTT.